This TCR beta chain comes out of a study of T cell responses to AZD1222 COVID-19 vaccine. Study-level points and caveats: Breadth and depth of Spike-specific TCRs rose after two AZD1222 doses. Mostly white British, mostly female donors; authors suggested clonal diversity may be underestimated. The span of vaccine-associated CD4 TCRs extended across spike, with dominance at 160-218 and 743-854. It was only after the peak T cell response that any repertoires were sampled.

The data were produced by immunoSEQ multiplex PCR, yet TCRdb's version contains in-frame clones alone and is incomplete. The table lists about 76,000 clones, around nine tenths of them singletons. Trimming took 5 bases from V and 7 from J; bases not matched to a gene: 13. The CDR3 length is 16 residues. CDR1 and CDR2 (germline): SEHNR, FQNEAQ (reference sequence). As concerns this clone: Its target is not known.

Sequences were derived from peripheral blood, sampled on day 0 of AZD1222 vaccination. The receptor's source is an adult in good health. This rearrangement joins TRBV7-9 to TRBJ2-3, with 9 nucleotides matching TRBD2. The CDR3 DNA is TGTGCCAGCAGCCCGAGATTGCGGGGGGGCGTAAATACGCAGTATTTT. Amino acids: CASSPRLRGGVNTQYF.